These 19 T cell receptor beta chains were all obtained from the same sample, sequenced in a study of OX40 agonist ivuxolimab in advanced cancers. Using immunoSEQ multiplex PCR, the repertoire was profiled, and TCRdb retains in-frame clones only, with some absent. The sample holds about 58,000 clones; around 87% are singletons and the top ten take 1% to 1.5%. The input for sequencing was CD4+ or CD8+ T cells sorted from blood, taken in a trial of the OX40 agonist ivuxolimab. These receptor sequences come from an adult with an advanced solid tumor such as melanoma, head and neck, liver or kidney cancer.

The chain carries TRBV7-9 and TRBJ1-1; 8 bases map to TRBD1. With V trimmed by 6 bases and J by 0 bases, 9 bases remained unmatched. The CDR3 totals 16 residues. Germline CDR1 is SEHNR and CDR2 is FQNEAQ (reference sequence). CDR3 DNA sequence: TGTGCCAGCAGTTCTGACAGGGGATGGATGAACACTGAAGCTTTCTTT. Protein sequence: CASSSDRGWMNTEAFF.

CDR3 sequence: CASSTGSLAGGPGELFF. DNA for the CDR3: TGTGCCAGCAGCACCGGGAGCTTAGCGGGGGGGCCGGGGGAGCTGTTTTTT. The rearrangement uses TRBV7-2 and TRBJ2-2, with 11 bases identical to TRBD2. Per the germline V gene, CDR1 is SGHTA and CDR2 is FQGNSA. The CDR3 runs to 17 residues. The junction had 13 bases not matched to a gene; V was cut back by 5 bases and J by 8 bases.

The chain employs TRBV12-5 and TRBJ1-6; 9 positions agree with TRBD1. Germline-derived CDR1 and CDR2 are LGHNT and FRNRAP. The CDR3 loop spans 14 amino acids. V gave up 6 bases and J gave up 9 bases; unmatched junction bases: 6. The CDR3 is CASGRQGETSPLHF. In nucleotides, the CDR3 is TGTGCTAGTGGCCGACAGGGGGAGACTTCACCCCTCCACTTT.

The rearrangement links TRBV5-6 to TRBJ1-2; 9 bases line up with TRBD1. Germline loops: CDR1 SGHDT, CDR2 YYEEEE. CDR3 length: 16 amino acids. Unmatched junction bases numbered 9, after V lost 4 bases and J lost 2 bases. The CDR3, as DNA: TGTGCCAGCAGCCCTACCGGGACAGGGCTCAACTATGGCTACACCTTC. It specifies CASSPTGTGLNYGYTF.

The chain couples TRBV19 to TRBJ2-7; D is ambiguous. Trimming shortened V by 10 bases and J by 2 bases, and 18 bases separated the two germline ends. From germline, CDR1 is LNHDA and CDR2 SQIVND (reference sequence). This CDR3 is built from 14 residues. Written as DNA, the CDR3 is TGTGCCACTCACCAGCACGGACCCCCCTACGAGCAGTACTTC. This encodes CATHQHGPPYEQYF.

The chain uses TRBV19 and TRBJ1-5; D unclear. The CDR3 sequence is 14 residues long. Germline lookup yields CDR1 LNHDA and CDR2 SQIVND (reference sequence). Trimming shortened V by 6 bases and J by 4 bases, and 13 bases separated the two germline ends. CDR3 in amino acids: CASRGKQRNQPQHF. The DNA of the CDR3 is TGTGCCAGTAGGGGAAAGCAAAGGAATCAGCCCCAGCATTTT.

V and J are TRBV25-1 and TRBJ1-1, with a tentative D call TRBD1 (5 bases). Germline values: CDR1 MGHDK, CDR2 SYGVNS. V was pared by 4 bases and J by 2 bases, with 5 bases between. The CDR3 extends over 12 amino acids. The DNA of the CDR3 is TGTGCCAGCAGTGGGACAAACACTGAAGCTTTCTTT. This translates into CASSGTNTEAFF.

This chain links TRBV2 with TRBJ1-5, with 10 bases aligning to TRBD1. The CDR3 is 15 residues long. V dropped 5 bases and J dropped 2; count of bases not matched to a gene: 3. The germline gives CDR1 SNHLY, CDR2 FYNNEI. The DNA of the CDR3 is TGTGCCAGCAGTAGGGACAGGGGTGGCAATCAGCCCCAGCATTTT. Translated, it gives CASSRDRGGNQPQHF.

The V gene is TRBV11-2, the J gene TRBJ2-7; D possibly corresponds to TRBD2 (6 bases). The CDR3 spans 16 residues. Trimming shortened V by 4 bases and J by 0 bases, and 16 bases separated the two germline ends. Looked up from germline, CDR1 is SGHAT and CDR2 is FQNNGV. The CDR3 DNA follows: TGTGCCAGCAGCTCAAGAGGCCGGGAGAGCTCCTACGAGCAGTACTTC. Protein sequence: CASSSRGRESSYEQYF.

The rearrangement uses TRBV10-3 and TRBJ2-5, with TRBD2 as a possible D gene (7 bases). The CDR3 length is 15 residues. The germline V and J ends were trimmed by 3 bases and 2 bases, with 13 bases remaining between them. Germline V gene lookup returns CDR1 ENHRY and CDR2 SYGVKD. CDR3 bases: TGTGCCATCAGTGATCTGCGGGGGCAGCAAGAGACCCAGTACTTC. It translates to CAISDLRGQQETQYF.

The CDR3 here is CASSMSTGRGYTF. DNA of the CDR3: TGTGCCAGTAGTATGTCCACAGGGCGAGGCTACACCTTC. The chain joins TRBV19 to TRBJ1-2, with a tentative D call TRBD1 (6 bases). This CDR3 has 13 amino acids. The germline V and J ends were trimmed by 3 bases and 8 bases, with 13 bases remaining between them. Germline V lookup: CDR1 LNHDA, CDR2 SQIVND (reference sequence).

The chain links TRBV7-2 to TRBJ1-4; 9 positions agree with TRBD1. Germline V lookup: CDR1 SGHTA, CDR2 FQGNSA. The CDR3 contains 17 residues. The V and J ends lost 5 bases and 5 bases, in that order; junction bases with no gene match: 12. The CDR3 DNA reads TGTGCCAGCAGCCTGACCGGGACAGGGAGATTGAATGAAAAACTGTTTTTT. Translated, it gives CASSLTGTGRLNEKLFF.

The DNA of the CDR3 is TGTGCCAGCAGGGCGACAGATTACGAGCAGTACTTC. It translates to CASRATDYEQYF. The chain couples TRBV6-6 to TRBJ2-7; possible D gene TRBD1, 5 bases. The CDR3 is made up of 12 amino acids. Per the germline V gene, CDR1 is MNHNY and CDR2 is SVGAGI (reference sequence). The germline V and J ends were trimmed by 6 bases and 4 bases, with 10 bases remaining between them.

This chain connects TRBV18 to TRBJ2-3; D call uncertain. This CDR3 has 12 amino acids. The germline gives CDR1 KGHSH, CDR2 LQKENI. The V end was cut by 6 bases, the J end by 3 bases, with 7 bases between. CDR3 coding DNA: TGTGCCAGCTCCCGACGAACAGATACGCAGTATTTT. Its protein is CASSRRTDTQYF.

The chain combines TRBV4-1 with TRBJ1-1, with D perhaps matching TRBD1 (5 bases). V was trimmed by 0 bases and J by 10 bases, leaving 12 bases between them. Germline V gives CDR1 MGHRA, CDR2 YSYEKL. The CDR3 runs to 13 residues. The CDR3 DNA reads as TGCGCCAGCAGCCAAGATGGGGCCGGGGGAGCTTTCTTT. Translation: CASSQDGAGGAFF.

The CDR3 sequence is CAGQTTASSYNEQFF. The DNA of the CDR3 is TGTGCCGGCCAAACGACGGCGAGCTCCTACAATGAGCAGTTCTTC. V is TRBV6-1 and J is TRBJ2-1; no clear D. CDR1 and CDR2 (germline): MNHNS, SASEGT. V was shortened by 11 bases and J by 0 bases, with 17 bases between the two germline ends. This CDR3 is 15 amino acids long.

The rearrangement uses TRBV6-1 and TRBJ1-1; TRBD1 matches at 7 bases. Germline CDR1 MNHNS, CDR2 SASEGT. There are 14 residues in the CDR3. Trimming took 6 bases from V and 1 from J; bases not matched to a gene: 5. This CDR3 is CASRRGQSNTEAFF. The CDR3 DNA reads TGTGCCAGCAGGAGGGGGCAATCGAACACTGAAGCTTTCTTT.

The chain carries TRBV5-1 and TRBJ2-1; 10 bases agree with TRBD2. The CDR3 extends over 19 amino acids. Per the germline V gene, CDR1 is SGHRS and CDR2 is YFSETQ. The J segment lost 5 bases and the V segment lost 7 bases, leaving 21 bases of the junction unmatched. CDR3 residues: CASRPQAGGIFSENNEQFF. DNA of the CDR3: TGCGCCAGCCGTCCACAAGCGGGGGGGATCTTCTCGGAGAACAATGAGCAGTTCTTC.

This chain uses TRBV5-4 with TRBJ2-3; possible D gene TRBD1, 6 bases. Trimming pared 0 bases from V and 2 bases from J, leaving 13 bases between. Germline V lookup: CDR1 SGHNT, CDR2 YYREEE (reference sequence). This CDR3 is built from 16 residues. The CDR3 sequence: CASSLGTGHNTDTQYF. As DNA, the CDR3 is TGTGCCAGCAGCTTGGGGACGGGACACAACACAGATACGCAGTATTTT.